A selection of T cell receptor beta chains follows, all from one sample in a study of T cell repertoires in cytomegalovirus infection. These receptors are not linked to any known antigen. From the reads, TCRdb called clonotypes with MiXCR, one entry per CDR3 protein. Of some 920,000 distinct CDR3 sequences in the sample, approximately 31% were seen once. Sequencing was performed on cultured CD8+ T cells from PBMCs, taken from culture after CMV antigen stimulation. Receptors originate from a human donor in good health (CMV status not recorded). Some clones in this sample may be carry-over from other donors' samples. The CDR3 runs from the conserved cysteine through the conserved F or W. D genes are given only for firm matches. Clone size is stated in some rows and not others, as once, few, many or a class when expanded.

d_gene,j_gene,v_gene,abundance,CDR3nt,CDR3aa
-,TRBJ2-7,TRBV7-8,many,TGTGCCAGCAGCTTATCCGGGGGAGATTTGGGGCTCTACGAGCAGTACTTC,CASSLSGGDLGLYEQYF
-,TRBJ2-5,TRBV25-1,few,TGTGCCAGCAGTGTATCCCTTCGTGGGGCGGGGGAGACCCAGTACTTC,CASSVSLRGAGETQYF
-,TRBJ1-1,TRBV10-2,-,TGCGCCCTCGGTGGGATGGGGAACACTGAAGCTTTCTTT,CALGGMGNTEAFF
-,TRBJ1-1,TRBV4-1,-,TGCGCCAGCAGCCAAAGAGGGGGGTTCACTGAAGCTTTCTTT,CASSQRGGFTEAFF
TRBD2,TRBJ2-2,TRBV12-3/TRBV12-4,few,TGTACCAGCAGTCCACTGGGGGCTAGCGGGGGACTCCCCCCAATATCGAACACCGGGGAGCTGTTTTTT,CTSSPLGASGGLPPISNTGELFF
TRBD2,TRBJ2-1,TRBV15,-,TGTGCCACCAGCAGAGCGGGGGGGAGTGAGCAGTTCTTC,CATSRAGGSEQFF
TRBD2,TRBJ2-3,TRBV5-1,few,TGCGCCAGCAGCTTGGGCAGCGGGGGGGCCGGAGATACGCAGTATTTT,CASSLGSGGAGDTQYF
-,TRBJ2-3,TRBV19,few,TGTGCCAGTAGTATCCAGGGTTTTGGCACAGATACGCAGTATTTT,CASSIQGFGTDTQYF
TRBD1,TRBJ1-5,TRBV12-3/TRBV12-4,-,TGTGCCAGCAGTTTCACAGGACAGGGGGCCCAGTGGCCCCAGCATTTT,CASSFTGQGAQWPQHF
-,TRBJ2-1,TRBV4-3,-,TGCGCCAGCAGCCAAGATAGGTACCAGCAGTTCTTC,CASSQDRYQQFF
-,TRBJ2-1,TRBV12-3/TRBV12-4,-,TGTACCAGCAGTATCCGGGCGAGCAATGAGCAGTTCTTC,CTSSIRASNEQFF
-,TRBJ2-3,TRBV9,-,TGTGCCAGCAGCGTAGACACAGATACGCAGTATTTT,CASSVDTDTQYF
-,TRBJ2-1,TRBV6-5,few,TGTGCCAGCAGTTACTCTAAGGTTGGGGACTACAATGAGCAGTTCTTC,CASSYSKVGDYNEQFF
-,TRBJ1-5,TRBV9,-,TGTGCCAGCAGTGTGGACGGTTATAGCAATCAGCCCCAGCATTTT,CASSVDGYSNQPQHF